This TCR beta chain was recorded in a study of blood T cell repertoires in COVID-19. Study-level information: Collection of acute and convalescent COVID-19 samples took place in the United States, Italy and Spain. Sample material is recorded as cDNA or gDNA derived from T cells, B-cell-depleted T cells, or PBMCs.

Original analysis: The authors estimated nucleated cell counts from reference gene primer amplification. Some clones are missing from TCRdb's copy, which holds only in-frame ones; the method was immunoSEQ multiplex PCR. V and J calls plus clone size are reproduced from that table; the DNA served to infer D and trimming. The data hold 120,000 to 150,000 clones, with more than 80% observed a single time. Germline values: CDR1 SGHRS, CDR2 YFSETQ. V dropped 2 bases and J dropped 2 bases, with 11 bases sitting between them. This CDR3 region has 15 residues. V is TRBV5-1 and J is TRBJ2-1; D is possibly TRBD1 (6 bases). The receptor comes from a woman aged 80 or over in a cohort sampled during active or convalescent COVID-19. Sequencing was carried out using peripheral blood. CDR3 protein: CASSLQGETYNEQFF. The CDR3 DNA follows: TGCGCCAGCAGCTTACAGGGCGAAACCTACAATGAGCAGTTCTTC.